This T cell receptor beta chain is from a study of OX40 agonist ivuxolimab in advanced cancers. The study, taken as a whole, reports: Researchers report that CD8+ T cells had, on average, more expanded clones than CD4+.

The repertoire was sequenced with immunoSEQ multiplex PCR; TCRdb's copy has only in-frame clones and lacks some. The sample lists 40,000 or so clones, about 84% occurring once. V gave up 3 bases and J gave up 3 bases; unmatched junction bases: 2. The CDR3 totals 14 residues. The germline gives CDR1 MRHNA, CDR2 SNTAGT. To note about this clone: Its antigen is not identified.

The source of this sequence is an adult with an advanced solid tumor such as melanoma, head and neck, liver or kidney cancer. Sample: CD4+ or CD8+ T cells sorted from blood, taken in a trial of the OX40 agonist ivuxolimab. V gene TRBV6-4 combines with J gene TRBJ2-7, with TRBD1 identical over 10 bases. In nucleotides, the CDR3 is TGTGCCAGCAGTGAATGGACAGGGGGCTACGAGCAGTACTTC. This encodes CASSEWTGGYEQYF.